This T cell receptor beta chain comes out of a study of T cell repertoires in cytomegalovirus infection. On the study more broadly: HLA-B-restricted CMV epitopes that are well studied, plus recently identified HLA-C-restricted ones, were used by the study. TCR beta signatures that were public indicated CMV infection and matching HLA type. The study's findings and limits: Summed frequency of shared TCR beta families picked out CMV carriers who also had the relevant HLA.

TCRdb reprocessed the reads via MiXCR and lists one record per CDR3 protein. The top ten hold about 14% of the sample, which has 900,000 to 950,000 distinct CDR3 sequences, roughly 31% seen once. This clonotype was counted a few times. Its antigen is not identified. Looked up from germline, CDR1 is SGHNT and CDR2 is YENEEA. Trimming at V came to 5 bases and at J to 4 bases, leaving 9 bases not matched to a gene. The CDR3 contains 17 residues. Specimen: cultured CD8+ T cells from PBMCs, collected from culture after CMV antigen stimulation. This TCR was sampled from a human donor in good health (CMV status not recorded). Some clones in this sample may be carry-over from other donors' samples. The rearrangement links TRBV11-3 to TRBJ2-1; 12 bases agree with TRBD1. CDR3 protein: CASSRDRGRGAYNEQFF. Here the CDR3 DNA reads TGTGCCAGCAGCCGGGACAGGGGGCGAGGGGCATACAATGAGCAGTTCTTC.